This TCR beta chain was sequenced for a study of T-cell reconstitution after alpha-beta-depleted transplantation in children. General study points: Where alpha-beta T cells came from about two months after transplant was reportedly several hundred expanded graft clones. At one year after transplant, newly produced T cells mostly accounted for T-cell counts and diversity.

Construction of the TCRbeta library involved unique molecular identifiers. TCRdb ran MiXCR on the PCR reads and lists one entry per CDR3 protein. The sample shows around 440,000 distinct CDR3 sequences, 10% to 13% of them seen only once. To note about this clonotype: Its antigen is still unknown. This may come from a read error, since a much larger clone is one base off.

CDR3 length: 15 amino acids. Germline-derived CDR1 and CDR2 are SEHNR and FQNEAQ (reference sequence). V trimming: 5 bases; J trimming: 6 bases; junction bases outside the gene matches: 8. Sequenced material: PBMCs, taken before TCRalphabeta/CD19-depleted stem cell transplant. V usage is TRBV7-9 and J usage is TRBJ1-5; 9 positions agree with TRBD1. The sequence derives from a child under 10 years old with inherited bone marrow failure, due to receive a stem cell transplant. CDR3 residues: CASSPGQGTGQPQHF. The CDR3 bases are TGTGCCAGCAGCCCCGGACAGGGGACGGGTCAGCCCCAGCATTTT.